The 8 T cell receptor beta chains below all came from one sample that was sequenced in a study of blood T cell repertoires in COVID-19. Repertoires were generated with immunoSEQ multiplex PCR, while TCRdb's copy carries only in-frame clones and drops some. The table records about 160,000 clones, around 85% of them present only once. Input material: peripheral blood. The receptor source for this set is a man between 60 and 75 years old who had recovered from COVID-19.

The chain couples TRBV4-3 to TRBJ2-7; 8 bases map to TRBD1. The CDR3 covers 15 residues. V was pared by 4 bases and J by 3 bases, with 8 bases of the junction left unmatched. Germline CDR1 is LGHNA and CDR2 is YSLEER. The CDR3 coding sequence is TGCGCCAGCAGCCGAACCGGGACAGGATTCTACGAGCAGTACTTC. It translates to CASSRTGTGFYEQYF.

The V call is TRBV10-3, the J call TRBJ1-2; 9 bases agree with TRBD1. Germline V CDR1 and CDR2: ENHRY, SYGVKD. V dropped 6 bases and J dropped 4; count of bases not matched to a gene: 3. The CDR3 extends over 13 amino acids. The CDR3 DNA reads as TGTGCCATCAGAACAGGGGGCATCTATGGCTACACCTTC. Translated: CAIRTGGIYGYTF.

CDR3 in DNA: TGTGCCAGCAGTCCCGCCGGAGCGGGGGGGCCGGATACGCAGTATTTT. Protein sequence: CASSPAGAGGPDTQYF. The chain couples TRBV6-6 to TRBJ2-3; 10 nucleotides line up with TRBD2. Per germline, CDR1 MNHNY and CDR2 SVGAGI (reference sequence). The CDR3 totals 16 residues. J lost 6 bases, V lost 5 bases, and 11 bases had no gene match.

This chain joins TRBV7-2 and TRBJ2-2, with 9 bases aligning to TRBD1. Germline V gene data show CDR1 as SGHTA and CDR2 as FQGNSA. Losses at the gene ends were 5 bases for V and 4 bases for J; bases not matched to a gene: 8. The CDR3 contains 16 residues. The CDR3 region is CASSHGTGSPTGELFF. The CDR3 coding sequence is TGTGCCAGCAGCCACGGGACAGGGTCCCCCACCGGGGAGCTGTTTTTT.

This chain connects TRBV7-2 to TRBJ1-2, with D hard to call. V was cut by 4 bases and J by 4 bases, with 7 bases left in between. CDR1 is SGHTA and CDR2 is FQGNSA in the germline V gene. There are 12 residues in the CDR3. The CDR3 DNA is TGTGCCAGCAGCTCTTGGGCCTATGGCTACACCTTC. Translating gives CASSSWAYGYTF.

This sequence joins TRBV15 and TRBJ2-3, with TRBD2 matching over 7 bases. The CDR3 is 17 amino acids. The J segment lost 5 bases and the V segment lost 0 bases, leaving 11 bases of the junction unmatched. Germline V gene data show CDR1 as LNHNV and CDR2 as YYDKDF (reference sequence). The CDR3, as DNA: TGTGCCACCAGCAGAGATAATCCGGGGGGAGACGGAGATACGCAGTATTTT. As protein: CATSRDNPGGDGDTQYF. The full variable domain, completed using reference TRBV15 and TRBJ2-3, is DAMVIQNPRYQVTQFGKPVTLSCSQTLNHNVMYWYQQKSSQAPKLLFHYYDKDFNNEADTPDNFQSRRPNTSFCFLDIRSPGLGDTAMYLCATSRDNPGGDGDTQYFGPGTRLTVL.

This clone has only a few counts. J is TRBJ1-5 and V is TRBV10-1; 10 bases are shared with TRBD1. Unmatched junction bases numbered 6, after V lost 0 bases and J lost 7 bases. The CDR3 runs to 16 residues. CDR1 WNHNN and CDR2 SYGVQD come from the germline V gene (reference sequence). DNA for the CDR3: TGCGCCAGCAGTGAGTCACGGACAGGGGGTGGGCAGCCCCAGCATTTT. The encoded protein is CASSESRTGGGQPQHF.

The rearrangement uses TRBV7-3 and TRBJ2-2; TRBD1 matches 10 bases. Looked up from germline, CDR1 is SGHTA and CDR2 is FQGTGA. V dropped 2 bases and J dropped 6; count of bases not matched to a gene: 6. There are 16 residues in the CDR3. The CDR3 sequence is CASSLSGTGVPGELFF. CDR3 nucleotides: TGTGCCAGCAGCTTATCAGGGACAGGGGTTCCCGGGGAGCTGTTTTTT.